This T cell receptor (beta chain) stems from a study of shared clonotypes between healthy human individuals. Germline V gives CDR1 SGHTS, CDR2 YDEGEE. The germline V and J ends were trimmed by 4 bases and 9 bases, with 14 bases remaining between them. The CDR3 is 13 residues long. The genomic DNA of each subset was split evenly across several immunoSEQ plates. Some clones are missing from TCRdb's copy, which holds only in-frame ones; the method was immunoSEQ multiplex PCR. The sample carries around 450,000 clones, roughly 83% recorded once. In this sample, this clone turned up once. All donors qualified as healthy HIV-negative adults and had experienced no recent acute infections or vaccinations.

The receptor was derived from a middle-aged woman in good health. Some clones in this sample may be carry-over from other donors' samples. This chain uses TRBV5-8 with TRBJ2-1; possible D gene TRBD1, 5 bases. Input material: PBMCs. CDR3 nucleotide sequence: TGTGCCAGCAGCAGAAGCAGGGTTAGTGAGCAGTTCTTC. It yields the protein CASSRSRVSEQFF.